One and the same sample provided the 4 T cell receptor beta chains below, sequenced in a study of early T cells in non-severe SARS-CoV-2 infection. TCRdb itself ran the 5' RACE reads through MiXCR, one entry per CDR3 protein. The data contain about 100,000 distinct CDR3 sequences, approximately 12% of them singletons. Sequencing was done on a sample of whole blood. The receptors stem from an adult who was a healthcare worker with PCR-confirmed SARS-CoV-2 infection or an uninfected control (not recorded which).

The rearrangement links TRBV3-1 to TRBJ2-5; no clear D gene. Germline values: CDR1 LGHDT, CDR2 YNNKEL (reference sequence). The CDR3 is made up of 13 amino acids. The V end was cut by 1 base, the J end by 5 bases, with 8 bases between. The CDR3 DNA follows: TGTGCCAGCAGCCAAGGGGGTTTGGAGACCCAGTACTTC. Translated: CASSQGGLETQYF.

This clonotype appeared many times. The V gene is TRBV10-2, the J gene TRBJ1-1; no definite D call. Germline CDR1 reads WSHSY; CDR2 reads SAAADI. This CDR3 is 12 amino acids long. V was pared by 3 bases and J by 0 bases, with 2 bases between. CDR3 sequence reads: CASSDMNTEAFF. The DNA of the CDR3 is TGCGCCAGCAGTGATATGAACACTGAAGCTTTCTTT.

This clonotype has only a few counts. The V and J genes are TRBV7-2 and TRBJ2-1; the D is unclear. Trimming pared 2 bases from V and 5 bases from J, leaving 13 bases between. The CDR3 runs to 15 residues. Germline V gene sequence: CDR1 SGHTA, CDR2 FQGNSA. Written as DNA, the CDR3 is TGTGCCAGCAGCTTACGGGTCAGCGTGCACAATGAGCAGTTCTTC. Translated, it gives CASSLRVSVHNEQFF.

Ten or more counts support this clonotype. This chain uses TRBV28 with TRBJ2-1, with 9 bases aligning to TRBD1. Germline trimming cut 6 bases from V and 7 bases from J; bases unmatched to any gene: 13. Germline values: CDR1 MDHEN, CDR2 SYDVKM. CDR3 length: 16 amino acids. The CDR3 DNA follows: TGTGCCAGCAGCGGAGTCCGGGACAGGGTAAGGAATGAGCAGTTCTTC. Residues: CASSGVRDRVRNEQFF.